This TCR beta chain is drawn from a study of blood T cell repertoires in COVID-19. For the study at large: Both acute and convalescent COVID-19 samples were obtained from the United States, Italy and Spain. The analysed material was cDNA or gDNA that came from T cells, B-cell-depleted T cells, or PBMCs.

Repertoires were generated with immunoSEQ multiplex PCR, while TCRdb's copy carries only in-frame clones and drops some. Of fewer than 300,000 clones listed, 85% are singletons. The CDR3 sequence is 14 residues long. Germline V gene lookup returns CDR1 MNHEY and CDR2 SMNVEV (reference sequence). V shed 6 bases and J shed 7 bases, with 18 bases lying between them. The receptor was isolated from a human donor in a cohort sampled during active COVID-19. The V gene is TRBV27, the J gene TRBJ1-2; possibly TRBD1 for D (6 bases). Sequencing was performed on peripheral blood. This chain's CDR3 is CASRAQWGLGGYTF. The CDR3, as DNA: TGTGCCAGCAGGGCCCAATGGGGGCTAGGTGGCTACACCTTC.